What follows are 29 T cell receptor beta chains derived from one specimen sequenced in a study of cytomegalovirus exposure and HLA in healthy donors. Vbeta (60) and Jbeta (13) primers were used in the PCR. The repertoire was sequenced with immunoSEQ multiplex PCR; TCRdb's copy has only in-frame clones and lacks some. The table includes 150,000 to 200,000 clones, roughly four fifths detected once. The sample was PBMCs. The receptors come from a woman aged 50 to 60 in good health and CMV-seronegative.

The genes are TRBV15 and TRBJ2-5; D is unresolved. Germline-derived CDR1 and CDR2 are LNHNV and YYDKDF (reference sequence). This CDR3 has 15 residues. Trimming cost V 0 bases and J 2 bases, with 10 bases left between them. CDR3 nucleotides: TGTGCCACCAGCAGAGATTTACTGATTCAAGAGACCCAGTACTTC. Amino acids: CATSRDLLIQETQYF.

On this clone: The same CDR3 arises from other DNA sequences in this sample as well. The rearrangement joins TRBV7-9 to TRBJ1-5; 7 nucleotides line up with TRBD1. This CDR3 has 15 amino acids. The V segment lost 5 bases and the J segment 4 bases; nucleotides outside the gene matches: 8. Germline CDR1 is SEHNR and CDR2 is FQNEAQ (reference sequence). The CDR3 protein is CASSPPGTANQPQHF. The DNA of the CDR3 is TGTGCCAGCAGCCCTCCGGGGACAGCGAATCAGCCCCAGCATTTT.

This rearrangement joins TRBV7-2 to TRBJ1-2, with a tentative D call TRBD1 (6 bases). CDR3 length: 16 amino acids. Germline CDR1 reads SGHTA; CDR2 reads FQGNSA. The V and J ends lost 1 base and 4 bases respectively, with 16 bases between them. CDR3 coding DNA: TGTGCCAGCAGCTTAGGTGGATCGGGACAAGTCTATGGCTACACCTTC. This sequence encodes CASSLGGSGQVYGYTF.

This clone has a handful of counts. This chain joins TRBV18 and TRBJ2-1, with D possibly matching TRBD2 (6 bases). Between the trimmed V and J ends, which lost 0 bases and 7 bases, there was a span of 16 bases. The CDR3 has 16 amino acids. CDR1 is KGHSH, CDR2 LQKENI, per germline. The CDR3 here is CASSPPPSGGTNEQFF. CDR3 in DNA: TGTGCCAGCTCACCACCTCCCTCCGGGGGTACGAATGAGCAGTTCTTC. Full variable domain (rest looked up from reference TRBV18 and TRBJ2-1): NAGVMQNPRHLVRRRGQEARLRCSPMKGHSHVYWYRQLPEEGLKFMVYLQKENIIDESGMPKERFSAEFPKEGPSILRIQQVVRGDSAAYFCASSPPPSGGTNEQFFGPGTRLTVL.

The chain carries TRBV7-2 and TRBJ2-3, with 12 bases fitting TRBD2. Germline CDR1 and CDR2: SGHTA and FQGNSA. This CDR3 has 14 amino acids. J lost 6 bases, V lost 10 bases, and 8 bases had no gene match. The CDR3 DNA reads TGTGCCACCTCTAGCGGGAGGGCCGGGGATACGCAGTATTTT. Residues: CATSSGRAGDTQYF. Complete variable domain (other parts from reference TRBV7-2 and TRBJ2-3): GAGVSQSPSNKVTEKGKDVELRCDPISGHTALYWYRQSLGQGLEFLIYFQGNSAPDKSGLPSDRFSAERTGGSVSTLTIQRTQQEDSAVYLCATSSGRAGDTQYFGPGTRLTVL.

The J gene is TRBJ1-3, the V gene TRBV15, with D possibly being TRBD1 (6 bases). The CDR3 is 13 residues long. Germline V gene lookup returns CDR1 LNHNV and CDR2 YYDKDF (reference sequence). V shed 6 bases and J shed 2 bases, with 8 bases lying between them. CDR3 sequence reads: CATRPGAGNTIYF. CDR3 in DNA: TGTGCCACCAGACCAGGGGCTGGAAACACCATATATTTT.

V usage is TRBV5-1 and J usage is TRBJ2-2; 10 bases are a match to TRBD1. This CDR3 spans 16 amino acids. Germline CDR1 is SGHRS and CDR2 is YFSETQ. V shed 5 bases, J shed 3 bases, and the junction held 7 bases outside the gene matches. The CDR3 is CASSSSGTGDTGELFF. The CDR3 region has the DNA TGCGCCAGCAGTTCTTCCGGGACAGGGGACACCGGGGAGCTGTTTTTT.

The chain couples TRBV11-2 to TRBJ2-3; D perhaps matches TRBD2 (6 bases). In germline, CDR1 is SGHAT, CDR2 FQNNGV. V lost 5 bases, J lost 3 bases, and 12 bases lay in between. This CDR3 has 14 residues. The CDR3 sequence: CASSPTRGTDTQYF. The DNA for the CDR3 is TGTGCCAGCAGCCCTACACGGGGGACAGATACGCAGTATTTT.

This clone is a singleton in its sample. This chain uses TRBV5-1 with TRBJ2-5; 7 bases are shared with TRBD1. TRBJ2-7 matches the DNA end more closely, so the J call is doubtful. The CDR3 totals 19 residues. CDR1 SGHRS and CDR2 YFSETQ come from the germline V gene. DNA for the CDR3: TGCGCCAGCAGCTTGAGTTCAGAAGGACAGGCCAGGGGAACCTACGAGCAGTACTTC. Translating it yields CASSLSSEGQARGTYEQYF.

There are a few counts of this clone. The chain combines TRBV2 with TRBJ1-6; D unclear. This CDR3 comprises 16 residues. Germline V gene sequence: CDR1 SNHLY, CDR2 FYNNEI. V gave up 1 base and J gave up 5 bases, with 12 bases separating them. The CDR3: CASSEGPGGHNSPLHF. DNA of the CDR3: TGTGCCAGCAGTGAAGGTCCAGGAGGACATAATTCACCCCTCCACTTT.

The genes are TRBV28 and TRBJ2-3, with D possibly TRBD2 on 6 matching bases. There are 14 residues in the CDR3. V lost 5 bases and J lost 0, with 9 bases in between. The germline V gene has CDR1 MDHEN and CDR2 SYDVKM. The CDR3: CASSGGLSTDTQYF. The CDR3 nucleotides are TGTGCCAGCAGTGGGGGACTCAGCACAGATACGCAGTATTTT. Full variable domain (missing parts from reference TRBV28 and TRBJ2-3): DVKVTQSSRYLVKRTGEKVFLECVQDMDHENMFWYRQDPGLGLRLIYFSYDVKMKEKGDIPEGYSVSREKKERFSLILESASTNQTSMYLCASSGGLSTDTQYFGPGTRLTVL.

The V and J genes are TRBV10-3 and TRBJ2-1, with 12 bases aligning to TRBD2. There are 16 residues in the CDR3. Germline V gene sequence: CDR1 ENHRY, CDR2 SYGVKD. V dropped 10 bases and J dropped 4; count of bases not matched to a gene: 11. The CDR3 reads CATSSRLAGEYNEQFF. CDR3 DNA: TGTGCCACGAGTTCTCGACTAGCGGGAGAATACAATGAGCAGTTCTTC.

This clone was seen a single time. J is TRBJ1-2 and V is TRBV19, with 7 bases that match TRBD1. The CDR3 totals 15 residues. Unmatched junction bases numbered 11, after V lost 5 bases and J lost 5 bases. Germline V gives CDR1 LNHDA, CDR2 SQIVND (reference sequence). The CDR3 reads CASSAGDSSTYGYTF. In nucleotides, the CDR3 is TGTGCCAGTAGTGCTGGGGACAGTAGCACATATGGCTACACCTTC.

The CDR3 nucleotides are TGTGCCAGCAGCCCAGGGGCTAGCGGGAGCTACGAGCAGTACTTC. Amino acids: CASSPGASGSYEQYF. This sequence joins TRBV7-2 and TRBJ2-7; 10 bases agree with TRBD2. CDR1 is SGHTA and CDR2 is FQGNSA in the germline V gene. The CDR3 length is 15 residues. Trimming removed 5 bases from V and 3 bases from J; junction bases left unmatched: 7.

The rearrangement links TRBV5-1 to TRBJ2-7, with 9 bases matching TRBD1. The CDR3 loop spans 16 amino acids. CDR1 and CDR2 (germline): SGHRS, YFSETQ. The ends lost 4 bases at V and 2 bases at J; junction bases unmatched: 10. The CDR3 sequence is CASSLGPGQGTYEQYF. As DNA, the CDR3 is TGCGCCAGCAGCCTAGGCCCGGGACAGGGTACCTACGAGCAGTACTTC.

The CDR3 DNA follows: TGTGCCAGCTCAAAAGGAGGAGGATTAGGTCAGCCCCAGCATTTT. Its translation: CASSKGGGLGQPQHF. This sequence joins TRBV18 and TRBJ1-5; D unclear. Trimming removed 5 bases from V and 6 bases from J, with 17 bases in between. The CDR3 consists of 15 residues. CDR1 is KGHSH, CDR2 LQKENI, per germline.

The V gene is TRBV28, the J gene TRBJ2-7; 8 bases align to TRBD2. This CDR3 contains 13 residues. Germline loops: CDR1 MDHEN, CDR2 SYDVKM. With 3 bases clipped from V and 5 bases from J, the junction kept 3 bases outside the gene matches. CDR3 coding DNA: TGTGCCAGCAGTTTTAGCGGGATCCACGAGCAGTACTTC. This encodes CASSFSGIHEQYF.

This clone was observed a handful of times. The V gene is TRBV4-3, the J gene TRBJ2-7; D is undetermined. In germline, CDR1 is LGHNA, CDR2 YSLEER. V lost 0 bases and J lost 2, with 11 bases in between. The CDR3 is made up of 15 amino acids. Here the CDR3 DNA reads TGCGCCAGCAGCCAAGATTCCCCAGGCCCCTACGAGCAGTACTTC. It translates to CASSQDSPGPYEQYF.

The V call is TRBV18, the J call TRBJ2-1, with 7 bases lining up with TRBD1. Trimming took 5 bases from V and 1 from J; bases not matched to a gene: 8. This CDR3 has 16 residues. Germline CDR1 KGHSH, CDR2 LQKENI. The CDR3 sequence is CASSVTTGASYNEQFF. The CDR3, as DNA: TGTGCCAGCTCAGTAACTACAGGGGCATCCTACAATGAGCAGTTCTTC.

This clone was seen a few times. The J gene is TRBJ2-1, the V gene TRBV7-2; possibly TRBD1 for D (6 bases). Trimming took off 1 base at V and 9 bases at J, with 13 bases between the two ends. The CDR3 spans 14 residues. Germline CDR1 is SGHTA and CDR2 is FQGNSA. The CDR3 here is CASSLGGQGSEQFF. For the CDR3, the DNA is TGTGCCAGCAGCTTAGGGGGGCAGGGTAGTGAGCAGTTCTTC. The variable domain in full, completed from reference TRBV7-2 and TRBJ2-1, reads GAGVSQSPSNKVTEKGKDVELRCDPISGHTALYWYRQSLGQGLEFLIYFQGNSAPDKSGLPSDRFSAERTGGSVSTLTIQRTQQEDSAVYLCASSLGGQGSEQFFGPGTRLTVL.

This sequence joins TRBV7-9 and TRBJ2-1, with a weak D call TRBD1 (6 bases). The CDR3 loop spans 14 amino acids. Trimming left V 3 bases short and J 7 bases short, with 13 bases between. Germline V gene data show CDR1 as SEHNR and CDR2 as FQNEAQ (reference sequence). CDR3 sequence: CASSFVARGNEQFF. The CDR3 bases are TGTGCCAGCAGCTTTGTGGCTAGGGGGAATGAGCAGTTCTTC.

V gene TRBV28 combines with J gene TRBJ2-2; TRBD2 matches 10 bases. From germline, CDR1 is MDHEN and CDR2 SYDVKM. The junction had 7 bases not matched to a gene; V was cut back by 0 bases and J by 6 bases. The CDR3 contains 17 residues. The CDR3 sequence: CASSLWRLAGGPGELFF. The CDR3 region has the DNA TGTGCCAGCAGTTTATGGCGGTTAGCGGGAGGTCCCGGGGAGCTGTTTTTT.

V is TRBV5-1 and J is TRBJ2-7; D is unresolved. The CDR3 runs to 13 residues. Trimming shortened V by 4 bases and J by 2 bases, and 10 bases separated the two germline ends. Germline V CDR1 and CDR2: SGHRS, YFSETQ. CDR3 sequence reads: CASSPTEAYEQYF. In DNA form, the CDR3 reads TGCGCCAGCAGCCCAACAGAAGCCTACGAGCAGTACTTC.

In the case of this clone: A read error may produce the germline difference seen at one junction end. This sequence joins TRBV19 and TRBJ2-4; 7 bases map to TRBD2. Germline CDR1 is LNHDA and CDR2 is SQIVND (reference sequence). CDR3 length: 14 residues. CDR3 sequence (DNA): TGTGCCAGTAGCCCTAGCGGTGCCAAAAACAGTCAGTACTTC. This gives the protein CASSPSGAKNSQYF.

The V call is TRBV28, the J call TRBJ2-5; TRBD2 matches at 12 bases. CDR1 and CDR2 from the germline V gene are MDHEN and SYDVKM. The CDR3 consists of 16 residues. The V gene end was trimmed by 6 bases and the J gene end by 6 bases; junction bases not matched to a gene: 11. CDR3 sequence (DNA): TGTGCCAGCAGACACCGACTAGCGGGGGCCGTGAAGACCCAGTACTTC. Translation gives CASRHRLAGAVKTQYF.

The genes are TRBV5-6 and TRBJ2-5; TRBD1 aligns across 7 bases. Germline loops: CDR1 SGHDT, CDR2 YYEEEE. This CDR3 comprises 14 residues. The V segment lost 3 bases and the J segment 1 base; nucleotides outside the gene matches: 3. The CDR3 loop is CASSSDRLQETQYF. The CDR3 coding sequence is TGTGCCAGCAGCTCGGACAGGCTCCAAGAGACCCAGTACTTC.

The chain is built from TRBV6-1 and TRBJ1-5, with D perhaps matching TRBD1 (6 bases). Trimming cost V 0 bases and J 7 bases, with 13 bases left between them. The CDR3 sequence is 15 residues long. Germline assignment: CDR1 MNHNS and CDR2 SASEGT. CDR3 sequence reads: CASSEASTGGQPQHF. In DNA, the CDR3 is TGTGCCAGCAGTGAAGCGTCGACTGGGGGCCAGCCCCAGCATTTT.

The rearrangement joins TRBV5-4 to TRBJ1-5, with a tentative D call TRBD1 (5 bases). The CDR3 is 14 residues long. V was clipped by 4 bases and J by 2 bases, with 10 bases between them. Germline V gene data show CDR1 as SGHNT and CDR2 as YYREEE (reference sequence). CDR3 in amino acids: CASSVGGGNQPQHF. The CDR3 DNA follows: TGTGCCAGCAGCGTGGGGGGGGGCAATCAGCCCCAGCATTTT.

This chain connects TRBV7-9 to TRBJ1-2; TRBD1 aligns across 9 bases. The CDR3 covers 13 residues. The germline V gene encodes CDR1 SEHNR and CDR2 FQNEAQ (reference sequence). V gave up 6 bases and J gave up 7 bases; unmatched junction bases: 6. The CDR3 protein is CASSSQGAGGYTF. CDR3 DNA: TGTGCCAGCAGTTCACAGGGGGCGGGTGGCTACACCTTC.